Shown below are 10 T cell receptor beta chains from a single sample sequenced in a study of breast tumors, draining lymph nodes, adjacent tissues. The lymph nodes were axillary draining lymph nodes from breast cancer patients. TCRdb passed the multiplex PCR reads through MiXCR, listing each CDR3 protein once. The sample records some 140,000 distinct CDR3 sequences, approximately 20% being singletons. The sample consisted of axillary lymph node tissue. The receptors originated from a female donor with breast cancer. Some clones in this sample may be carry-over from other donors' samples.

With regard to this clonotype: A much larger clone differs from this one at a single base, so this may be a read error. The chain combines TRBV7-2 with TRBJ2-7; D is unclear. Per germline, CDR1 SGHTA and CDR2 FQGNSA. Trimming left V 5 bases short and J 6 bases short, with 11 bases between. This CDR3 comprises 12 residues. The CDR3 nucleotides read TGTGCCAGCAGCATTGGACCTAGCGAGCAGTACTTC. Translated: CASSIGPSEQYF.

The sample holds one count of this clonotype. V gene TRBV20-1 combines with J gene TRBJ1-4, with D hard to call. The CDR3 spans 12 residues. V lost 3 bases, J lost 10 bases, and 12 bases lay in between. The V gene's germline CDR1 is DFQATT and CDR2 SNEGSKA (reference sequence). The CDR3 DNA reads TGCAGTGCTAGTGAAGGGATTCGAAAACTGTTTTTT. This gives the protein CSASEGIRKLFF.

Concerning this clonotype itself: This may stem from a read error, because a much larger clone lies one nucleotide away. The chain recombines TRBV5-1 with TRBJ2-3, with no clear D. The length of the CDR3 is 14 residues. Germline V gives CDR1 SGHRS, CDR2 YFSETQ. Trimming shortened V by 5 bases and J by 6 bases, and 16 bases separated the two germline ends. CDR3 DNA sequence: TGCGCCAGCAGGCTCACGTTCCTGCAGGATACGCAGTATTTT. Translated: CASRLTFLQDTQYF.

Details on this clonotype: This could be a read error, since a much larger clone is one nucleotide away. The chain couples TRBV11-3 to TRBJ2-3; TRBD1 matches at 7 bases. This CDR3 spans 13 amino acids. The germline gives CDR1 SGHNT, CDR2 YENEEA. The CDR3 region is CGSSHRGVDTQYF. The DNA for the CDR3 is TGTGGCAGCAGCCACAGGGGCGTAGATACGCAGTATTTT.

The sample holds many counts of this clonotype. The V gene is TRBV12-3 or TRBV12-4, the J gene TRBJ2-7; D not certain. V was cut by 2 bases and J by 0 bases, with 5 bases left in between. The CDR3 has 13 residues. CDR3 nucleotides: TGTGCCAGCAGTTTAAAGGTCTCCTACGAGCAGTACTTC. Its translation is CASSLKVSYEQYF.

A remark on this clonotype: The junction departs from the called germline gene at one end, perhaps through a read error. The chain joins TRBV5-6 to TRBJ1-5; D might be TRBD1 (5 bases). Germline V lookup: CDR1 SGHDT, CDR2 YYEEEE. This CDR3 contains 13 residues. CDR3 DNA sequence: TGTGCCAGCAGCTTGGGACAGTATCAGCCCCGGCATTTT. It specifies CASSLGQYQPRHF.

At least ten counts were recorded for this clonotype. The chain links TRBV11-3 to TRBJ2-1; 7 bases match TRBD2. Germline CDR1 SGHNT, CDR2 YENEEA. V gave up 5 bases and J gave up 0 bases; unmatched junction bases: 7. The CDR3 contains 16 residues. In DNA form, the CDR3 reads TGTGCCAGCAGCCTGGGGATAGCGGGCTCCTACAATGAGCAGTTCTTC. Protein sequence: CASSLGIAGSYNEQFF. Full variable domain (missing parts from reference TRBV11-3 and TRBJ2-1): EAGVVQSPRYKIIEKKQPVAFWCNPISGHNTLYWYLQNLGQGPELLIRYENEEAVDDSQLPKDRFSAERLKGVDSTLKIQPAELGDSAVYLCASSLGIAGSYNEQFFGPGTRLTVL.

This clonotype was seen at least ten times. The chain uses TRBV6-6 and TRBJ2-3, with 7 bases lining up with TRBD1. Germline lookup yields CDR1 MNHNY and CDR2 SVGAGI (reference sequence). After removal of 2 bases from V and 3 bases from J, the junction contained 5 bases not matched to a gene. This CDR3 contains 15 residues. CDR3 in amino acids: CASSYRDSRTDTQYF. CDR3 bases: TGTGCCAGCAGTTACCGGGACAGCCGAACAGATACGCAGTATTTT.

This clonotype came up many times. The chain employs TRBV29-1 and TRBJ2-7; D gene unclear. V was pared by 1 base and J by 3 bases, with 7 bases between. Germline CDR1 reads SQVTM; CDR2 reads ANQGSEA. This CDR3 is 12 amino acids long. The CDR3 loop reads CSVEVNGYEQYF. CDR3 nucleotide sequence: TGCAGCGTTGAAGTTAATGGCTACGAGCAGTACTTC.

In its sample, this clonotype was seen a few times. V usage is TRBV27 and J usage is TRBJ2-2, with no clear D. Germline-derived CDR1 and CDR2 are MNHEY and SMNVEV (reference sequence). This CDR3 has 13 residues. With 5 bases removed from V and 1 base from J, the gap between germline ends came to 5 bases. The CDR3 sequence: CASSTLNTGELFF. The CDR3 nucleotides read TGTGCCAGCAGTACCCTGAACACCGGGGAGCTGTTTTTT.